The following is a TCR beta chain sequence with its context. This entry comes from a study of memory CD4+ T cells and cytomegalovirus serostatus. Germline loops: CDR1 LGHNA, CDR2 YNFKEQ. V dropped 1 base and J dropped 2 bases, with 14 bases sitting between them. The length of the CDR3 is 16 residues. TCRdb's copy holds only in-frame clones and misses some; the assay was immunoSEQ multiplex PCR. In the table there are approximately 51,000 clones, around 76% of which are singletons. Single viable CD3+CD4+CD8-CD45RO+ cells were sorted as the memory CD4+ T cells. The receptor comes from an adult in good health and CMV-seropositive. The V call is TRBV4-2, the J call TRBJ2-5; D is uncertain. Sequencing was done on a sample of memory CD4+ T cells from blood. The CDR3 protein is CASSQGVGTVQETQYF. CDR3 bases: TGTGCCAGCAGCCAAGGGGTCGGAACAGTACAAGAGACCCAGTACTTC.